Included here is one T cell receptor (beta chain) sequence, with context. This same CDR3 is encoded by further DNA sequences in the sample. The V end lost 0 bases, the J end lost 5 bases, and 14 bases lay between the germline ends. The CDR3 is made up of 15 amino acids. In germline, CDR1 is SGDLS, CDR2 YYNGEE. The PCR was carried out with 60 Vbeta primers and 13 Jbeta primers. Profiled with immunoSEQ multiplex PCR; TCRdb holds only in-frame clones, not every one. This table holds about 100,000 clones, 65% to 80% found once. This record comes from a study of cytomegalovirus exposure and HLA in healthy donors.

The receptor was derived from a middle-aged woman in good health and CMV-seronegative. The V and J genes are TRBV9 and TRBJ1-1; possible D gene TRBD1, 5 bases. Sequencing was done on a sample of PBMCs. The CDR3 loop reads CASSVGGAQGTEAFF. The CDR3 DNA sequence: TGTGCCAGCAGCGTAGGCGGGGCCCAGGGAACTGAAGCTTTCTTT.